This TCR beta chain was sequenced for a study of PD-1 blockade in classical Hodgkin lymphoma. Study findings and constraints: Partial responders and progressors had significantly lower baseline TCR diversity.

The time point is: cycle 4 day 1 (C4D1), after around six weeks of nivolumab. After autologous stem cell transplantation all patients relapsed, and prior brentuximab vedotin exposure differed between cohorts. Through magnetic negative selection, CD8+ T cells were separated from PBMCs that had been thawed. TCRdb's copy holds only in-frame clones and misses some; the assay was immunoSEQ multiplex PCR. The sample includes a few thousand clones, 70% of them seen just once. V lost 0 bases to trimming and J lost 6 bases; unmatched junction nucleotides: 9. The CDR3 loop spans 16 amino acids. The germline gives CDR1 LGHNA, CDR2 YSLEER. On this clone itself: Its antigen is still unknown.

The TCR originated in a human donor with classical Hodgkin lymphoma. The genes are TRBV4-3 and TRBJ2-7; TRBD2 aligns across 9 bases. The source material was CD8+ T cells from blood, sampled before the fourth cycle of nivolumab. CDR3 sequence: CASSQDSLAGSGEQYF. In DNA form, the CDR3 reads TGCGCCAGCAGCCAAGATAGCCTAGCGGGGTCGGGCGAGCAGTACTTC.